This T cell receptor (beta chain) comes out of a study of regulatory T cells in long-lasting Graves disease. Study results and caveats: Persistent Graves' cases showed lower TCR diversity than newly diagnosed cases.

For TCR beta, libraries came from iRepertoire HTBI primers and Arm-PCR of CDR3 regions. Authors' analysis steps: Analysis of the samples identified more than 60 TRBV and more than eleven TRBJ segments. TCRdb redid the calling of the multiplex PCR reads with MiXCR, one entry per CDR3 protein. These V and J calls originate from TCRdb's pipeline instead of the authors' own analysis. Of about 460,000 distinct CDR3 sequences listed, approximately 22% are singletons. Many counts were recorded for this clonotype. The antigen is undetermined. Time point in this sample: persistent/refractory GD, antithyroid drugs over 5 years with positive TRAb. From RNA extracted from PBMCs, the TCR library was made. Sequencing was performed on peripheral blood mononuclear cells (PBMCs), taken when the disease was refractory, from a patient treated with antithyroid drugs. The TCR originated in a female donor with Graves disease.

The CDR3 loop reads CASRLTGDTEAFF. The DNA for the CDR3 is TGTGCCAGCAGGCTTACAGGGGACACTGAAGCTTTCTTT. The chain employs TRBV6-1 and TRBJ1-1; 7 bases are a match to TRBD1. CDR3 length: 13 amino acids. V lost 6 bases to trimming and J lost 3 bases; unmatched junction nucleotides: 4. CDR1 and CDR2 (germline): MNHNS, SASEGT.